What follows are 28 T cell receptor beta chains derived from one specimen sequenced in a study of blood T cell repertoires in COVID-19. The data were produced by immunoSEQ multiplex PCR, yet TCRdb's version contains in-frame clones alone and is incomplete. The sample contains about 99,000 clones, roughly 90% of which appear only once. Source material: peripheral blood. Every receptor here comes from a woman in her fifties or sixties with acute or convalescent COVID-19.

The chain is built from TRBV19 and TRBJ1-1, with D uncertain. The CDR3 consists of 16 residues. Deletions cut 5 bases from V and 6 bases from J, with 22 bases between. Germline CDR1 LNHDA, CDR2 SQIVND (reference sequence). The CDR3 loop is CASSFLLGGSGAEAFF. The CDR3 DNA reads TGTGCCAGTAGTTTCCTACTGGGCGGGTCTGGGGCTGAAGCTTTCTTT.

This clone was seen more than once but under ten times. This chain links TRBV7-9 with TRBJ1-1, with D possibly TRBD1 on 5 matching bases. The V and J ends lost 1 base and 9 bases respectively, with 6 bases between them. The CDR3 length is 11 residues. Germline loops: CDR1 SEHNR, CDR2 FQNEAQ (reference sequence). The CDR3, as DNA: TGTGCCAGCAGCTTAGGACAGAAAGCTTTCTTT. Encoded protein: CASSLGQKAFF.

The chain carries TRBV2 and TRBJ2-7; maybe TRBD1 (6 bases). V was pared by 6 bases and J by 6 bases, with 18 bases between. CDR3 length: 14 amino acids. Germline V gives CDR1 SNHLY, CDR2 FYNNEI. CDR3 amino acids: CASSADRRQSEQYF. The CDR3 DNA follows: TGTGCCAGCAGCGCCGACAGGCGGCAAAGCGAGCAGTACTTC.

The chain has TRBV5-6 and TRBJ1-4; D gene uncertain. Trimming removed 0 bases from V and 2 bases from J, with 14 bases in between. Per the germline V gene, CDR1 is SGHDT and CDR2 is YYEEEE. This CDR3 comprises 17 residues. The CDR3 loop is CASSLGLVGSTNEKLFF. The CDR3 nucleotides read TGTGCCAGCAGCTTGGGGTTAGTCGGGTCGACTAATGAAAAACTGTTTTTT.

The chain has TRBV12-3 or TRBV12-4 and TRBJ2-7; possibly TRBD1 for D (5 bases). Trimming cost V 2 bases and J 3 bases, with 8 bases left between them. CDR3 length equals 13 residues. The CDR3: CASSLQGGYEQYF. In nucleotides, the CDR3 is TGTGCCAGCAGTTTACAGGGCGGCTACGAGCAGTACTTC.

V usage is TRBV28 and J usage is TRBJ2-7, with 7 bases fitting TRBD1. CDR3 length: 12 residues. V gave up 6 bases and J gave up 3 bases; unmatched junction bases: 2. In germline, CDR1 is MDHEN, CDR2 SYDVKM. The CDR3 loop is CASSRTGYEQYF. In DNA, the CDR3 is TGTGCCAGCAGCAGGACAGGCTACGAGCAGTACTTC.

This clone was seen a handful of times. This chain joins TRBV18 and TRBJ2-1, with 8 positions matching TRBD2. The V and J ends lost 2 bases and 0 bases, in that order; junction bases with no gene match: 9. The germline gives CDR1 KGHSH, CDR2 LQKENI. The CDR3 extends over 18 amino acids. The chain's CDR3 is CASSPAGGSGSSYNEQFF. DNA for the CDR3: TGTGCCAGCTCACCAGCGGGGGGTAGCGGAAGCTCCTACAATGAGCAGTTCTTC. Drawing the rest from reference TRBV18 and TRBJ2-1, the complete variable domain is NAGVMQNPRHLVRRRGQEARLRCSPMKGHSHVYWYRQLPEEGLKFMVYLQKENIIDESGMPKERFSAEFPKEGPSILRIQQVVRGDSAAYFCASSPAGGSGSSYNEQFFGPGTRLTVL.

Turning to this clone: The same CDR3 can be traced to other DNA sequences in this sample. The genes are TRBV2 and TRBJ1-2; D gene ambiguous. CDR1 and CDR2 (germline): SNHLY, FYNNEI. V was trimmed by 2 bases and J by 0 bases, leaving 4 bases between them. The CDR3 runs 13 residues. The CDR3 is CASSERANYGYTF. The CDR3 DNA sequence: TGTGCCAGCAGTGAAAGAGCTAACTATGGCTACACCTTC.

This clone was seen a handful of times. The chain recombines TRBV12-3 or TRBV12-4 with TRBJ1-1, with 7 nucleotides matching TRBD1. The CDR3 covers 13 residues. Germline trimming cut 6 bases from V and 8 bases from J; bases unmatched to any gene: 9. CDR3 nucleotides: TGTGCCAGCAGCAACCGGGACAGCCCCGAAGCTTTCTTT. Translated: CASSNRDSPEAFF.

This clone was seen more than once but under ten times. The chain recombines TRBV5-8 with TRBJ1-3; D possibly corresponds to TRBD1 (5 bases). CDR3 size: 14 residues. Germline V gene sequence: CDR1 SGHTS, CDR2 YDEGEE. Trimming removed 4 bases at V and 4 bases at J, with 12 bases between. The CDR3 spells CASSGQGWGNTIYF. The CDR3 coding sequence is TGTGCCAGCAGCGGCCAGGGCTGGGGAAACACCATATATTTT.

Of note for this clone: Different DNA sequences within this sample yield the same CDR3. The chain links TRBV5-1 to TRBJ1-1; 8 positions match TRBD1. This CDR3 region has 14 residues. CDR1 SGHRS and CDR2 YFSETQ come from the germline V gene. After removal of 3 bases from V and 1 base from J, the junction contained 2 bases not matched to a gene. In DNA form, the CDR3 reads TGCGCCAGCAGCTCTGGACAGGGGAACACTGAAGCTTTCTTT. Its protein is CASSSGQGNTEAFF.

The CDR3 region has the DNA TGTGCCACCAGTGACACGGGACTAGCGGGGAGTGAGCAGTTCTTC. It codes for CATSDTGLAGSEQFF. This chain joins TRBV24-1 and TRBJ2-1, with 13 bases matching TRBD2. Trimming took 4 bases from V and 9 from J; bases not matched to a gene: 5. The CDR3 length is 15 residues. The germline CDR1 and CDR2 sequences are KGHDR and SFDVKD.

This clone appeared once. The rearrangement joins TRBV18 to TRBJ2-3; a weak D match, TRBD1 (6 bases). The germline V and J ends were trimmed by 1 base and 6 bases, with 8 bases remaining between them. Per the germline V gene, CDR1 is KGHSH and CDR2 is LQKENI. The CDR3 contains 13 residues. CDR3 amino acids: CASSPLQGDTQYF. The DNA of the CDR3 is TGTGCCAGCTCACCACTTCAGGGGGATACGCAGTATTTT.

This rearrangement joins TRBV6-5 to TRBJ2-7, with D perhaps matching TRBD2 (7 bases). Trimming left V 2 bases short and J 6 bases short, with 14 bases between. The CDR3 consists of 14 residues. Per the germline V gene, CDR1 is MNHEY and CDR2 is SVGAGI. The CDR3 here is CASSYRGGLSEQYF. CDR3 coding DNA: TGTGCCAGCAGTTACAGGGGGGGTTTGAGCGAGCAGTACTTC.

The gene calls are TRBV4-1 and TRBJ2-1, with 14 bases that match TRBD2. V lost 4 bases to trimming and J lost 7 bases; unmatched junction nucleotides: 12. CDR1 is MGHRA and CDR2 is YSYEKL in the germline V gene. The length of the CDR3 is 18 residues. In DNA form, the CDR3 reads TGCGCCAGCAGCCGATTCGGACTAGCGGGAGGAAGGGGAAATGAGCAGTTCTTC. Its protein is CASSRFGLAGGRGNEQFF.

The chain recombines TRBV6-5 with TRBJ2-1, with D tentatively TRBD2 (5 bases). Germline loops: CDR1 MNHEY, CDR2 SVGAGI. This CDR3 region has 14 residues. V was clipped by 5 bases and J by 5 bases, with 13 bases between them. The CDR3 loop is CASSISLVDNEQFF. The CDR3 nucleotides read TGTGCCAGCAGTATCTCACTAGTAGACAATGAGCAGTTCTTC.

The chain recombines TRBV20-1 with TRBJ1-2; D is ambiguous. The CDR3 totals 12 residues. Germline V lookup: CDR1 DFQATT, CDR2 SNEGSKA (reference sequence). Trimming took 3 bases from V and 8 from J, leaving 13 bases between them. The CDR3, as DNA: TGCAGTGCTAGTGGTCTCCTAGCCGGCTACACCTTC. It is translated as CSASGLLAGYTF.

The chain couples TRBV6-8 to TRBJ1-1, with D possibly being TRBD1 (6 bases). V was trimmed by 9 bases and J by 4 bases, leaving 15 bases between them. CDR1 is MNHGY, CDR2 SAAAGT, per germline. The CDR3 is 13 residues long. The CDR3 DNA sequence: TGTGCCAGGGTAGGGGGGGAATGCACTGAAGCTTTCTTT. Its translation: CARVGGECTEAFF.

The CDR3 DNA reads TGTGCCAGCAGCTATAGCGGGAGAGGGGTGACAGATACGCAGTATTTT. Encoded protein: CASSYSGRGVTDTQYF. The rearrangement links TRBV28 to TRBJ2-3; the match to TRBD2 covers 9 bases. J lost 3 bases, V lost 6 bases, and 10 bases had no gene match. This CDR3 has 16 amino acids. Per germline, CDR1 MDHEN and CDR2 SYDVKM.

The V call is TRBV5-6, the J call TRBJ2-7; 11 bases map to TRBD2. Per the germline V gene, CDR1 is SGHDT and CDR2 is YYEEEE. V lost 0 bases and J lost 3; bases outside the gene matches: 5. The CDR3 loop spans 16 amino acids. The CDR3 DNA sequence: TGTGCCAGCAGCTTGGCACTAGCGGGAGCAAACTACGAGCAGTACGTC. This encodes CASSLALAGANYEQYV.

This clone was seen a single time. This rearrangement joins TRBV9 to TRBJ2-3; maybe TRBD2 (6 bases). Per the germline V gene, CDR1 is SGDLS and CDR2 is YYNGEE. V was clipped by 0 bases and J by 3 bases, with 14 bases between them. The length of the CDR3 is 16 residues. The CDR3 is CASSVAGGIGTDTQYF. The CDR3 DNA sequence: TGTGCCAGCAGCGTAGCCGGCGGGATTGGGACAGATACGCAGTATTTT.

As concerns this clone: One junction end does not reproduce the germline sequence, and a read error may be involved. The rearrangement joins TRBV7-7 to TRBJ2-5; possible D gene TRBD1, 6 bases. This CDR3 spans 13 amino acids. From germline, CDR1 is SSHAT and CDR2 FNYEAQ (reference sequence). The CDR3 DNA reads TGTGCTAGCAGCCCCGACAGGCAGGAGACCCAGTACTTC. It specifies CASSPDRQETQYF.

The chain is built from TRBV19 and TRBJ2-7, with a tentative D call TRBD1 (6 bases). The CDR3 is 18 amino acids. Germline V gives CDR1 LNHDA, CDR2 SQIVND (reference sequence). V was cut by 7 bases and J by 0 bases, with 25 bases left in between. The CDR3 reads CASIHPGGTSYSSYEQYV. CDR3 nucleotide sequence: TGTGCCAGTATTCACCCTGGGGGCACCAGTTATAGCTCCTACGAGCAGTACGTC.

This chain links TRBV5-4 with TRBJ2-5; 9 nucleotides match TRBD1. The germline V gene has CDR1 SGHNT and CDR2 YYREEE (reference sequence). The CDR3 spans 14 residues. The V and J ends lost 4 bases and 4 bases, in that order; junction bases with no gene match: 5. CDR3 bases: TGTGCCAGCAGCCCCGGGACAGGGAGAGAGACCCAGTACTTC. The encoded protein is CASSPGTGRETQYF.

This clone was seen once. The chain is built from TRBV11-2 and TRBJ1-3; TRBD1 agrees at 8 bases. Germline V gene data show CDR1 as SGHAT and CDR2 as FQNNGV. The length of the CDR3 is 15 residues. V dropped 5 bases and J dropped 4; count of bases not matched to a gene: 7. The CDR3 reads CASSEGQGRGNTIYF. CDR3 in DNA: TGTGCCAGCAGCGAAGGACAGGGTCGAGGAAACACCATATATTTT.

The rearrangement links TRBV18 to TRBJ2-3; the match to TRBD1 covers 8 bases. This CDR3 contains 14 residues. V gave up 3 bases and J gave up 3 bases; unmatched junction bases: 2. CDR1 KGHSH and CDR2 LQKENI come from the germline V gene. The CDR3 sequence: CASSPRQGTDTQYF. Written as DNA, the CDR3 is TGTGCCAGCTCACCCAGACAGGGGACAGATACGCAGTATTTT.

The chain combines TRBV2 with TRBJ1-4, with unresolved D. Germline V gene sequence: CDR1 SNHLY, CDR2 FYNNEI. Between the trimmed V and J ends, which lost 7 bases and 3 bases, there was a span of 12 bases. The CDR3 has 14 amino acids. CDR3 nucleotides: TGTGCCAGCAACCGGCGGCACTCTAATGAAAAACTGTTTTTT. Translating gives CASNRRHSNEKLFF.

V usage is TRBV15 and J usage is TRBJ2-1, with 7 bases aligning to TRBD2. Trimming removed 4 bases from V and 4 bases from J; junction bases left unmatched: 7. From germline, CDR1 is LNHNV and CDR2 YYDKDF (reference sequence). The CDR3 sequence is 15 residues long. CDR3 coding DNA: TGTGCCACCAGCACCAGGCCTAGCGGTTACAATGAGCAGTTCTTC. Translated: CATSTRPSGYNEQFF.